These 30 T cell receptor beta chains were sequenced from one sample in a study of naive and memory T cell subsets. Amplification of ligated cDNA took four PCR rounds with SP2 and nested alpha and beta constant primers. TCRdb independently ran MiXCR on the 5' RACE reads; one entry per CDR3 protein. The sample consists of tens of thousands of distinct CDR3 sequences, 15% to 20% of them appearing once. TCR cDNA received a 3' ligated oligonucleotide that carried a UMI. The receptors shown here come from a female donor in good health.

J is TRBJ1-5 and V is TRBV6-6, with TRBD1 as a possible D gene (5 bases). The CDR3 has 17 amino acids. The germline gives CDR1 MNHNY, CDR2 SVGAGI (reference sequence). The V end lost 0 bases, the J end lost 2 bases, and 14 bases lay between the germline ends. CDR3 region: CASSYSGRLGGNQPQHF. The CDR3, as DNA: TGTGCCAGCAGTTACTCTGGAAGGCTGGGGGGCAATCAGCCCCAGCATTTT.

This clonotype was recorded a few times. V usage is TRBV7-2 and J usage is TRBJ2-1; D tentatively fits TRBD1 or TRBD2 (5 bases each). The V gene lost 2 bases and the J gene lost 3 bases, with 8 bases spanning the gap. This CDR3 region has 14 residues. CDR1 is SGHTA and CDR2 is FQGNSA in the germline V gene. The CDR3 loop is CASSLLGVYNEQFF. The CDR3 region has the DNA TGTGCCAGCAGCTTATTGGGGGTCTACAATGAGCAGTTCTTC.

The chain recombines TRBV7-2 with TRBJ2-3, with D possibly matching TRBD2 (6 bases). There are 17 residues in the CDR3. CDR1 and CDR2 (germline): SGHTA, FQGNSA. V lost 2 bases and J 4 bases, leaving 19 bases between the germline ends. The CDR3 DNA sequence: TGTGCCAGCAGCTTAAGGGGTCGTACTAGCTTTGCAGATACGCAGTATTTT. The encoded protein is CASSLRGRTSFADTQYF.

In its sample, this clonotype was seen a few times. The chain couples TRBV12-3 or TRBV12-4 to TRBJ1-5, with 7 bases fitting TRBD1. Trimming took 7 bases from V and 6 from J; bases not matched to a gene: 9. CDR3 length: 14 amino acids. For the CDR3, the DNA is TGTGCCAGCATCCCCGAGACAGGGTTTCAGCCCCAGCATTTT. This gives the protein CASIPETGFQPQHF.

The J gene is TRBJ1-1, the V gene TRBV5-1, with a weak D call TRBD1 (5 bases). Trimming left V 5 bases short and J 4 bases short, with 9 bases between. Per the germline V gene, CDR1 is SGHRS and CDR2 is YFSETQ. CDR3 size: 12 residues. The CDR3 sequence: CASSGGTTEAFF. The CDR3, as DNA: TGCGCCAGCAGTGGGGGAACCACTGAAGCTTTCTTT.

J is TRBJ2-3 and V is TRBV11-2; D is undetermined. The V gene lost 4 bases and the J gene lost 10 bases, with 18 bases spanning the gap. The length of the CDR3 is 14 residues. The germline V gene encodes CDR1 SGHAT and CDR2 FQNNGV. The CDR3 bases are TGTGCCAGCAGCTCCGTGGACCCTCCGACTGCGCAGTATTTT. This codes for CASSSVDPPTAQYF.

The rearrangement joins TRBV29-1 to TRBJ2-2; perhaps TRBD1 as D (6 bases). V lost 4 bases, J lost 0 bases, and 18 bases lay in between. The CDR3 is made up of 17 amino acids. Germline-derived CDR1 and CDR2 are SQVTM and ANQGSEA. The CDR3, as DNA: TGCAGCGTTGGCGCAGAGCCGCACAGGGCGAACACCGGGGAGCTGTTTTTT. It specifies CSVGAEPHRANTGELFF.

The table lists this clonotype with many counts. The V gene is TRBV6-5, the J gene TRBJ2-1; the match to TRBD1 covers 11 bases. The CDR3 has 15 amino acids. CDR1 and CDR2 from the germline V gene are MNHEY and SVGAGI. Trimming took 5 bases from V and 7 from J; bases not matched to a gene: 7. This chain's CDR3 is CASSQGQGVGNEQFF. The CDR3 DNA reads TGTGCCAGCAGTCAGGGACAGGGGGTCGGTAATGAGCAGTTCTTC.

This clonotype was seen at least ten times. As DNA, the CDR3 is TGCAGTGCTCAACACAGGGGTTTGAACACTGAAGCTTTCTTT. It yields the protein CSAQHRGLNTEAFF. The gene calls are TRBV20-1 and TRBJ1-1; TRBD1 matches 7 bases. The CDR3 has 14 residues. CDR1 and CDR2 (germline): DFQATT, SNEGSKA (reference sequence). V was pared by 5 bases and J by 0 bases, with 6 bases of the junction left unmatched.

The chain links TRBV20-1 to TRBJ1-1; 9 bases align to TRBD1. In germline, CDR1 is DFQATT, CDR2 SNEGSKA (reference sequence). The V segment lost 2 bases and the J segment 1 base; nucleotides outside the gene matches: 2. This CDR3 comprises 14 residues. The CDR3 DNA sequence: TGCAGTGCTAGATGGGGACAGGGGAACACTGAAGCTTTCTTT. Its protein is CSARWGQGNTEAFF.

This chain joins TRBV15 and TRBJ1-5; D not certain. V was pared by 0 bases and J by 4 bases, with 10 bases between. Germline loops: CDR1 LNHNV, CDR2 YYDKDF (reference sequence). The CDR3 has 15 residues. This CDR3 is CATSRDKGPNQPQHF. The DNA of the CDR3 is TGTGCCACCAGCAGAGATAAGGGTCCGAATCAGCCCCAGCATTTT.

This clonotype showed up just a few times. V gene TRBV29-1 combines with J gene TRBJ1-2, with 7 bases aligning to TRBD1. CDR1 SQVTM and CDR2 ANQGSEA come from the germline V gene. The CDR3 length is 14 residues. The V gene end was trimmed by 6 bases and the J gene end by 3 bases; junction bases not matched to a gene: 10. CDR3 sequence (DNA): TGCAGCGTCGAAAGGGCAGGGGGAGACTATGGCTACACCTTC. It translates to CSVERAGGDYGYTF.

This chain connects TRBV10-1 to TRBJ2-7, with D possibly being TRBD1 (6 bases). The germline CDR1 and CDR2 sequences are WNHNN and SYGVQD (reference sequence). Trimming took 4 bases from V and 1 from J, leaving 11 bases between them. CDR3 size: 14 residues. The CDR3 bases are TGCGCCAGCAGTGTCGCCCAGGGGTCCTACGAGCAGTACTTC. Protein: CASSVAQGSYEQYF.

This CDR3 is CATSRGTGGTEAFF. The CDR3 nucleotides are TGTGCCACCAGCAGAGGCACGGGAGGGACTGAAGCTTTCTTT. This chain uses TRBV15 with TRBJ1-1, with no clear D. V dropped 1 base and J dropped 5 bases, with 11 bases sitting between them. Germline CDR1 is LNHNV and CDR2 is YYDKDF (reference sequence). The CDR3 extends over 14 amino acids.

This clonotype has ten or more counts. V and J are TRBV7-9 and TRBJ1-1; D possibly corresponds to TRBD1 (6 bases). Germline-derived CDR1 and CDR2 are SEHNR and FQNEAQ (reference sequence). The CDR3 spans 13 residues. Trimming shortened V by 8 bases and J by 1 base, and 11 bases separated the two germline ends. DNA of the CDR3: TGTGCCAGCGTGAGGACAGCGAACACTGAAGCTTTCTTT. Encoded protein: CASVRTANTEAFF.

This clonotype occurred many times. V gene TRBV29-1 combines with J gene TRBJ2-4; D possibly matches TRBD1 or TRBD2 (5 bases each). The germline V gene encodes CDR1 SQVTM and CDR2 ANQGSEA. The CDR3 sequence is 10 residues long. V shed 2 bases and J shed 15 bases, with 11 bases lying between them. The CDR3 is CSVEPGPPYF. The CDR3 nucleotides read TGCAGCGTTGAACCGGGACCGCCGTACTTC.

This clonotype was picked up a small number of times. This chain uses TRBV12-3 or TRBV12-4 with TRBJ1-2; 9 bases fit TRBD1. The J segment lost 5 bases and the V segment lost 6 bases, leaving 10 bases of the junction unmatched. This CDR3 region has 15 residues. The CDR3 is CASRLSGTGRYGYTF. In DNA, the CDR3 is TGTGCCAGCAGGTTATCCGGGACAGGGAGATATGGCTACACCTTC.

This clonotype was counted ten times or more. The CDR3 DNA reads TGCAGTGCTAGTGGCCAGGGAAATGAAAAACTGTTTTTT. This gives the protein CSASGQGNEKLFF. The chain has TRBV20-1 and TRBJ1-4; D perhaps matches TRBD1 (5 bases). Trimming stripped 3 bases from V and 5 bases from J, with 10 bases between. Germline-derived CDR1 and CDR2 are DFQATT and SNEGSKA (reference sequence). The CDR3 consists of 13 residues.

This clonotype was counted ten times or more. This chain links TRBV29-1 with TRBJ1-1; 9 bases line up with TRBD1. The CDR3 runs to 13 residues. J gave up 1 base and V 7 bases, and 4 bases lay outside the gene matches. CDR1 is SQVTM and CDR2 is ANQGSEA in the germline V gene. CDR3 nucleotide sequence: TGCAGCGCATCGACAGGGGGGAACACTGAAGCTTTCTTT. It codes for CSASTGGNTEAFF.

This clonotype was seen a handful of times. The rearrangement uses TRBV20-1 and TRBJ2-3, with a possible D match to TRBD2 (7 bases). Trimming left V 6 bases short and J 10 bases short, with 17 bases between. Germline-derived CDR1 and CDR2 are DFQATT and SNEGSKA (reference sequence). The CDR3 length is 12 residues. For the CDR3, the DNA is TGCAGTGCAAAGGGGGGGCCCCCCTCGCAGTATTTT. Translation gives CSAKGGPPSQYF.

This clonotype has only a few counts. The chain has TRBV27 and TRBJ2-7, with D perhaps matching TRBD1 (6 bases). V was shortened by 0 bases and J by 3 bases, with 15 bases between the two germline ends. The CDR3 is 16 residues long. Germline lookup yields CDR1 MNHEY and CDR2 SMNVEV (reference sequence). CDR3 bases: TGTGCCAGCAGTTTATCTTGGGGGCCCCTAGGCTACGAGCAGTACTTC. Protein product: CASSLSWGPLGYEQYF.

This clonotype has a handful of counts. The V call is TRBV7-2, the J call TRBJ2-7; D remains ambiguous. The CDR3 loop spans 12 amino acids. V shed 2 bases and J shed 3 bases, with 5 bases lying between them. Germline assignment: CDR1 SGHTA and CDR2 FQGNSA. CDR3 nucleotides: TGTGCCAGCAGCTTACTGATCTACGAGCAGTACTTC. It encodes CASSLLIYEQYF.

J is TRBJ1-6 and V is TRBV20-1, with D possibly being TRBD1 (6 bases). The CDR3 covers 16 residues. V shed 4 bases and J shed 2 bases, with 15 bases lying between them. Germline-derived CDR1 and CDR2 are DFQATT and SNEGSKA (reference sequence). CDR3 residues: CSAKTYREAYNSPLHF. The CDR3 DNA sequence: TGCAGTGCTAAAACGTACAGGGAAGCCTATAATTCACCCCTCCACTTT.

Only a few counts were recorded for this clonotype. The rearrangement joins TRBV7-2 to TRBJ2-7, with D tentatively TRBD2 (5 bases). Germline CDR1 and CDR2: SGHTA and FQGNSA. Trimming cost V 1 base and J 3 bases, with 10 bases left between them. This CDR3 region has 14 residues. Here the CDR3 DNA reads TGTGCCAGCAGCTTAGATCCGGGGTTCTACGAGCAGTACTTC. Translating gives CASSLDPGFYEQYF.

This clonotype was detected many times. The V gene is TRBV29-1, the J gene TRBJ2-1; TRBD2 matches at 7 bases. Per the germline V gene, CDR1 is SQVTM and CDR2 is ANQGSEA. The CDR3 runs to 12 residues. Trimming at V came to 6 bases and at J to 8 bases, leaving 7 bases not matched to a gene. CDR3 loop: CSVSTSSDEQFF. DNA of the CDR3: TGCAGCGTCTCGACTAGCAGCGATGAGCAGTTCTTC.

This clonotype was counted ten times or more. This rearrangement joins TRBV10-2 to TRBJ1-2; tentative D call: TRBD1 (5 bases). This CDR3 contains 15 residues. The V end lost 3 bases, the J end lost 7 bases, and 18 bases lay between the germline ends. Germline V CDR1 and CDR2: WSHSY, SAAADI. The CDR3 sequence is CASSDRDANVGGYTF. As DNA, the CDR3 is TGCGCCAGCAGTGATCGGGACGCAAACGTGGGTGGCTACACCTTC.

A note on this clonotype: This could be a read error, since a much larger clone is one nucleotide away. The chain couples TRBV20-1 to TRBJ1-4; no definite D call. CDR3 length: 13 amino acids. The V end was cut by 8 bases, the J end by 5 bases, with 15 bases between. Per the germline V gene, CDR1 is DFQATT and CDR2 is SNEGSKA (reference sequence). In DNA, the CDR3 is TGCAGTACCGCGGGCATGGGAAATGAAAAACTGTTTTTT. Residues: CSTAGMGNEKLFF.

This clonotype was recorded at least ten times. This chain joins TRBV11-2 and TRBJ2-1, with a tentative D call TRBD1 (6 bases). Germline V gene data show CDR1 as SGHAT and CDR2 as FQNNGV. With 5 bases removed from V and 10 bases from J, the gap between germline ends came to 18 bases. The CDR3 is 14 residues long. CDR3 loop: CASSINRARGEQFF. DNA for the CDR3: TGTGCCAGCAGCATCAACAGGGCCAGAGGGGAGCAGTTCTTC.

Judged by abundance, this clonotype is medium-sized (0.01 to 0.1%). The chain has TRBV9 and TRBJ2-2; D remains ambiguous. Deletions cut 4 bases from V and 1 base from J, with 8 bases between. The length of the CDR3 is 14 residues. Germline assignment: CDR1 SGDLS and CDR2 YYNGEE. CDR3 DNA: TGTGCCAGCAGCCCTGACGGGAACACCGGGGAGCTGTTTTTT. This codes for CASSPDGNTGELFF.

This clonotype was seen many times. V and J are TRBV20-1 and TRBJ2-7; D is tentatively TRBD1 or TRBD2 (5 bases each). V lost 6 bases and J 9 bases, leaving 24 bases between the germline ends. This CDR3 is built from 14 residues. In germline, CDR1 is DFQATT, CDR2 SNEGSKA (reference sequence). DNA for the CDR3: TGCAGTGCCATATTAGGGCAGGGAGTGAAGCGGCAGTACTTC. Translation gives CSAILGQGVKRQYF.